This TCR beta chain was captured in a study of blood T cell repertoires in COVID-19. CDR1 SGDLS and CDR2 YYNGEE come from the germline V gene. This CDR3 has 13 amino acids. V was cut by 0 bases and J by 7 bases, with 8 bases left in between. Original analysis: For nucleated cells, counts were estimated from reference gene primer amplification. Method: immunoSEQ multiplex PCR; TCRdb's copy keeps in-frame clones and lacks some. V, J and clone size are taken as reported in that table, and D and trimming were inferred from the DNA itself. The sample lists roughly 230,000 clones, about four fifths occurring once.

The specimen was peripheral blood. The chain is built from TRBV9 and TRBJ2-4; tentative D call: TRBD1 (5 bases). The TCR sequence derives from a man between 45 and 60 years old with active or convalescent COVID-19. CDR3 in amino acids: CASSVGQGNIQYF. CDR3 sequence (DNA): TGTGCCAGCAGCGTAGGTCAGGGCAACATTCAGTACTTC.